The 23 T cell receptor beta chains below were found in one sample sequenced in a study of blood T cell repertoires in COVID-19. The assay was immunoSEQ multiplex PCR, and TCRdb's table has in-frame clones only and misses some. The table includes around 150,000 clones, about 85% detected once. Sequenced material: peripheral blood. Every receptor here comes from a woman aged 60-75 years with COVID-19, enrolled during active disease.

V and J are TRBV18 and TRBJ2-5; 7 bases map to TRBD1. J lost 5 bases, V lost 4 bases, and 10 bases had no gene match. Germline V lookup: CDR1 KGHSH, CDR2 LQKENI. This CDR3 has 15 amino acids. DNA of the CDR3: TGTGCCAGCTCACTCCTACAGGGGCTGGGGGAGACCCAGTACTTC. This gives the protein CASSLLQGLGETQYF.

CDR3 residues: CASSEQQGIAGGEQFF. The CDR3 DNA is TGTGCCAGCAGCGAACAACAGGGAATAGCGGGGGGGGAGCAGTTCTTC. The chain has TRBV6-1 and TRBJ2-1, with 11 positions matching TRBD2. The CDR3 spans 16 residues. With 6 bases clipped from V and 10 bases from J, the junction kept 14 bases outside the gene matches. In germline, CDR1 is MNHNS, CDR2 SASEGT.

This rearrangement joins TRBV9 to TRBJ1-1; D not resolved. The V end lost 0 bases, the J end lost 6 bases, and 9 bases lay between the germline ends. Per germline, CDR1 SGDLS and CDR2 YYNGEE. There are 13 residues in the CDR3. CDR3 sequence: CASSVAVVSEAFF. The CDR3, as DNA: TGTGCCAGCAGCGTAGCGGTGGTCTCTGAAGCTTTCTTT.

The V and J genes are TRBV7-9 and TRBJ1-2; D remains unclear. Germline CDR1 reads SEHNR; CDR2 reads FQNEAQ (reference sequence). V lost 0 bases, J lost 0 bases, and 17 bases lay in between. The CDR3 is 18 amino acids. In DNA form, the CDR3 reads TGTGCCAGCAGCTTAGCCGGCGTCGGAGGATTAGCTAACTATGGCTACACCTTC. Its translation is CASSLAGVGGLANYGYTF.

The chain combines TRBV25-1 with TRBJ1-3; D is unclear. Trimming stripped 0 bases from V and 0 bases from J, with 12 bases between. This CDR3 is built from 17 residues. Per germline, CDR1 MGHDK and CDR2 SYGVNS. The CDR3 DNA reads as TGTGCCAGCAGTGAATATCGGCCGGAGAGCTCTGGAAACACCATATATTTT. It specifies CASSEYRPESSGNTIYF.

The chain combines TRBV27 with TRBJ2-7, with 7 positions matching TRBD2. Germline CDR1 MNHEY, CDR2 SMNVEV (reference sequence). Trimming took 0 bases from V and 7 from J; bases not matched to a gene: 9. The CDR3 contains 15 residues. CDR3: CASSLSAGRGNEQYF. CDR3 DNA sequence: TGTGCCAGCAGTTTATCAGCGGGACGGGGGAATGAGCAGTACTTC.

The V call is TRBV5-1, the J call TRBJ2-3; TRBD2 matches 12 bases. The CDR3 is 16 amino acids. CDR1 SGHRS and CDR2 YFSETQ come from the germline V gene. After removal of 3 bases from V and 8 bases from J, the junction contained 10 bases not matched to a gene. The CDR3 here is CASSSRTSGTARTQYF. The CDR3 nucleotides are TGCGCCAGCAGCTCGAGGACTAGCGGGACCGCCCGTACGCAGTATTTT.

The chain combines TRBV5-4 with TRBJ2-7; 10 bases map to TRBD1. After removal of 4 bases from V and 6 bases from J, the junction contained 7 bases not matched to a gene. In germline, CDR1 is SGHNT, CDR2 YYREEE (reference sequence). The CDR3 spans 14 residues. Here the CDR3 reads CASSVPGQGREQYF. For the CDR3, the DNA is TGTGCCAGCAGCGTCCCGGGACAGGGGCGCGAGCAGTACTTC.

V is TRBV5-8 and J is TRBJ1-1, with D maybe TRBD1 (6 bases). CDR3 size: 14 residues. The ends were cut back, 1 base at V and 3 bases at J, with 10 bases in the middle. Germline-derived CDR1 and CDR2 are SGHTS and YDEGEE. The CDR3 sequence: CASSLRGAHTEAFF. CDR3 sequence (DNA): TGTGCCAGCAGCTTGCGGGGGGCGCACACTGAAGCTTTCTTT.

The chain employs TRBV7-6 and TRBJ2-1; D is uncertain. Germline V gene data show CDR1 as SGHVS and CDR2 as FNYEAQ. V was trimmed by 3 bases and J by 0 bases, leaving 9 bases between them. The CDR3 runs 15 residues. The CDR3 loop is CASSLRASSYNEQFF. Here the CDR3 DNA reads TGTGCCAGCAGCTTGCGAGCTTCCTCCTACAATGAGCAGTTCTTC.

V is TRBV3-1 (or the pseudogene TRBV3-2) and J is TRBJ2-7; unclear D gene. The V end was cut by 2 bases, the J end by 6 bases, with 5 bases between. From germline, CDR1 is LGHDT and CDR2 YNNKEL (reference sequence). CDR3 length: 11 amino acids. CDR3 nucleotides: TGTGCCAGCAGCCAAAGAGGCGAGCAGTACTTC. Translating it yields CASSQRGEQYF.

The rearrangement links TRBV11-2 to TRBJ1-1; D gene unclear. Deletions cut 1 base from V and 1 base from J, with 10 bases between. The CDR3 has 15 residues. Germline V lookup: CDR1 SGHAT, CDR2 FQNNGV. The CDR3 coding sequence is TGTGCCAGCAGCTTAGTCGGAGGTTCGAACACTGAAGCTTTCTTT. Residues: CASSLVGGSNTEAFF.

The CDR3 DNA sequence: TGTGCCAGCAGCCCCAGCGGACAGGGGTATGAGCAGCCCCAGCATTTT. Translating it yields CASSPSGQGYEQPQHF. The chain carries TRBV7-8 and TRBJ1-5, with TRBD1 matching 9 bases. CDR1 is SGHVS, CDR2 FQNEAQ, per germline. The length of the CDR3 is 16 residues. V lost 5 bases, J lost 7 bases, and 12 bases stayed unmatched.

This clone was observed a single time. The CDR3 reads CASSPDRISYEQYV. The CDR3 bases are TGTGCCAGCAGTCCAGACAGGATCTCCTACGAGCAGTACGTC. The chain employs TRBV6-5 and TRBJ2-7; a possible D gene is TRBD1 (6 bases). In germline, CDR1 is MNHEY, CDR2 SVGAGI. There are 14 residues in the CDR3. The V gene lost 5 bases and the J gene lost 0 bases, with 11 bases spanning the gap.

V usage is TRBV28 and J usage is TRBJ1-1, with D unresolved. Trimming shortened V by 6 bases and J by 11 bases, and 22 bases separated the two germline ends. The germline gives CDR1 MDHEN, CDR2 SYDVKM. The CDR3 consists of 14 residues. As DNA, the CDR3 is TGTGCCAGCAGCCCTTACCGGGGTTTGCTAAGGGCTTTCTTT. This gives the protein CASSPYRGLLRAFF.

V gene TRBV9 combines with J gene TRBJ1-1; the match to TRBD1 covers 11 bases. Germline V gene data show CDR1 as SGDLS and CDR2 as YYNGEE. Trimming at V came to 4 bases and at J to 1 base, leaving 6 bases not matched to a gene. The CDR3 length is 16 residues. The CDR3 bases are TGTGCCAGCAGCCCCGGACAGGGGGCCGGGAACACTGAAGCTTTCTTT. The encoded protein is CASSPGQGAGNTEAFF.

The genes are TRBV10-3 and TRBJ1-2; possible D gene TRBD1, 5 bases. This CDR3 comprises 13 residues. From germline, CDR1 is ENHRY and CDR2 SYGVKD. Trimming shortened V by 6 bases and J by 3 bases, and 11 bases separated the two germline ends. CDR3 region: CAISPQEHYGYTF. The CDR3 nucleotides are TGTGCCATCAGCCCACAGGAACACTATGGCTACACCTTC.

This chain connects TRBV6-5 to TRBJ2-2; tentative D call: TRBD1 (5 bases). Germline V gene sequence: CDR1 MNHEY, CDR2 SVGAGI. The CDR3 runs 15 residues. Trimming removed 6 bases from V and 5 bases from J, with 16 bases in between. CDR3: CASSPLTVNTGELFF. The CDR3 bases are TGTGCCAGCAGCCCCCTGACAGTTAATACCGGGGAGCTGTTTTTT.

The chain couples TRBV7-9 to TRBJ1-1; 7 bases agree with TRBD1. The junction had 7 bases not matched to a gene; V was cut back by 3 bases and J by 0 bases. The CDR3 is 16 residues long. The germline CDR1 and CDR2 sequences are SEHNR and FQNEAQ (reference sequence). In DNA form, the CDR3 reads TGTGCCAGCAGCTTTCCCCAGACAGGGTTGAACACTGAAGCTTTCTTT. This codes for CASSFPQTGLNTEAFF.

This clone was recorded once. The V and J genes are TRBV5-6 and TRBJ2-7; the D gene is possibly TRBD2 (7 bases). The CDR3 loop spans 16 amino acids. Between the trimmed V and J ends, which lost 1 base and 6 bases, there was a span of 20 bases. Germline V gene data show CDR1 as SGHDT and CDR2 as YYEEEE. Here the CDR3 DNA reads TGTGCCAGCAGCTTGAAAGGAGGGGGGGAGGTTCTCGAGCAGTACGTC. Its translation is CASSLKGGGEVLEQYV.

The chain combines TRBV7-9 with TRBJ1-6, with a weak D call TRBD1 (5 bases). This CDR3 contains 15 residues. V dropped 4 bases and J dropped 5 bases, with 12 bases sitting between them. Germline CDR1 SEHNR, CDR2 FQNEAQ (reference sequence). CDR3: CASSSLGPNNSPLHF. The CDR3 DNA is TGTGCCAGCAGCTCCCTGGGGCCTAATAATTCACCCCTCCACTTT.

The chain carries TRBV7-9 and TRBJ2-6; 8 nucleotides agree with TRBD1. In germline, CDR1 is SEHNR, CDR2 FQNEAQ (reference sequence). With 5 bases clipped from V and 4 bases from J, the junction kept 10 bases outside the gene matches. The CDR3 covers 17 residues. The CDR3 sequence: CASSIMTGEAGANVLTF. The CDR3 DNA sequence: TGTGCCAGCAGCATCATGACAGGGGAGGCGGGGGCCAACGTCCTGACTTTC.

The rearrangement links TRBV29-1 to TRBJ1-1; 7 bases match TRBD1. Germline-derived CDR1 and CDR2 are SQVTM and ANQGSEA. J gave up 1 base and V 6 bases, and 5 bases lay outside the gene matches. The CDR3 is 13 residues long. CDR3 region: CSVRQGWNTEAFF. The CDR3 coding sequence is TGCAGCGTCAGACAGGGATGGAACACTGAAGCTTTCTTT.